These T cell receptor beta chains were read from a single sample in a study of a mutant IDH1 vaccine in newly diagnosed glioma. Profiled with immunoSEQ multiplex PCR; TCRdb holds only in-frame clones, not every one. The table records roughly 25,000 clones, roughly 93% of them present only once. Sequencing used PBMCs, obtained from a glioma patient treated with radiotherapy, temozolomide or both. These receptor sequences come from a man aged 35 to 55 with glioma. CDR3s include the opening cysteine and the closing phenylalanine or tryptophan. The order of the fields is clone size, D gene, V gene, J gene, CDR3 protein, CDR3 DNA. The D gene is left open where the match is weak. Clone size is shown for a subset of rows, as once, few, many or a class of expanded clone.

clone_size: NA; d_call: TRBD2; v_call: TRBV6-6; j_call: TRBJ2-7; cdr3_aa: CASSYSPLAEYEQYF; cdr3_nt: TGTGCCAGCAGTTACTCTCCACTAGCGGAGTACGAGCAGTACTTC
clone_size: few; d_call: TRBD1; v_call: TRBV6-6; j_call: TRBJ1-3; cdr3_aa: CASSYGTGIAIYF; cdr3_nt: TGTGCCAGCAGTTACGGGACAGGGATCGCCATATATTTT
clone_size: NA; d_call: NA; v_call: TRBV9; j_call: TRBJ2-3; cdr3_aa: CASSPETADTQYF; cdr3_nt: TGTGCCAGCAGCCCCGAGACTGCAGATACGCAGTATTTT
clone_size: NA; d_call: NA; v_call: TRBV19; j_call: TRBJ1-5; cdr3_aa: CASSIAHGSNQPQHF; cdr3_nt: TGTGCCAGTAGTATTGCCCACGGAAGCAATCAGCCCCAGCATTTT
clone_size: NA; d_call: TRBD1; v_call: TRBV29-1; j_call: TRBJ2-7; cdr3_aa: CSAGQARGEQYF; cdr3_nt: TGCAGCGCCGGACAGGCTCGAGGCGAGCAGTACTTC
clone_size: NA; d_call: NA; v_call: TRBV10-2; j_call: TRBJ2-7; cdr3_aa: CASSESKLAREPYEQYF; cdr3_nt: TGCGCCAGCAGTGAGTCGAAGTTGGCAAGGGAACCCTACGAGCAGTACTTC
clone_size: NA; d_call: NA; v_call: TRBV7-2; j_call: TRBJ2-7; cdr3_aa: CASSTRAPYEQYF; cdr3_nt: TGTGCCAGCAGCACCCGGGCCCCCTACGAGCAGTACTTC
clone_size: NA; d_call: NA; v_call: TRBV9; j_call: TRBJ2-3; cdr3_aa: CASSVRGRDFLADTQYF; cdr3_nt: TGTGCCAGCAGCGTAAGGGGCCGGGACTTTTTAGCAGATACGCAGTATTTT
clone_size: NA; d_call: NA; v_call: TRBV5-6; j_call: TRBJ1-2; cdr3_aa: CASSFQGRLGYTF; cdr3_nt: TGTGCCAGCAGCTTTCAGGGACGTTTGGGCTACACCTTC
clone_size: NA; d_call: NA; v_call: TRBV5-8; j_call: TRBJ2-2; cdr3_aa: CAGIPGIANTGELFF; cdr3_nt: TGTGCCGGCATTCCGGGTATCGCGAACACCGGGGAGCTGTTTTTT
clone_size: NA; d_call: NA; v_call: TRBV6-5; j_call: TRBJ2-7; cdr3_aa: CASRMTENYEQYF; cdr3_nt: TGTGCCAGCAGGATGACGGAGAACTACGAGCAGTACTTC
clone_size: NA; d_call: TRBD1; v_call: TRBV18; j_call: TRBJ1-2; cdr3_aa: CASSDGTGPYGYTF; cdr3_nt: TGTGCCAGCTCAGACGGGACAGGCCCCTATGGCTACACCTTC
clone_size: NA; d_call: NA; v_call: TRBV2; j_call: TRBJ2-7; cdr3_aa: CASSDVESTSSYEQYF; cdr3_nt: TGTGCCAGCAGTGACGTGGAGAGTACCAGCTCCTACGAGCAGTACTTC
clone_size: NA; d_call: NA; v_call: TRBV10-3; j_call: TRBJ1-2; cdr3_aa: CATGDGGYTF; cdr3_nt: TGTGCCACCGGGGACGGCGGCTACACCTTC
clone_size: NA; d_call: TRBD1; v_call: TRBV15; j_call: TRBJ1-4; cdr3_aa: CATSRADRGGEKLFF; cdr3_nt: TGTGCCACCAGCAGAGCCGACAGGGGTGGAGAAAAACTGTTTTTT
clone_size: NA; d_call: TRBD2; v_call: TRBV18; j_call: TRBJ2-2; cdr3_aa: CASSPPSGGATGELFF; cdr3_nt: TGTGCCAGCTCACCACCTAGCGGGGGAGCCACCGGGGAGCTGTTTTTT
clone_size: NA; d_call: TRBD1; v_call: TRBV4-1; j_call: TRBJ2-7; cdr3_aa: CASRRTGSYEQYF; cdr3_nt: TGCGCCAGCAGAAGGACAGGGTCCTACGAGCAGTACTTC
clone_size: NA; d_call: TRBD2; v_call: TRBV6-6; j_call: TRBJ2-1; cdr3_aa: CASSRSSGGNHNEQFF; cdr3_nt: TGTGCCAGCAGTAGATCCAGCGGGGGGAACCACAATGAGCAGTTCTTC
clone_size: NA; d_call: NA; v_call: TRBV5-5; j_call: TRBJ2-1; cdr3_aa: CASSLAASSYNEQFF; cdr3_nt: TGTGCCAGCAGCTTGGCCGCCAGCTCCTACAATGAGCAGTTCTTC
clone_size: NA; d_call: TRBD1; v_call: TRBV2; j_call: TRBJ1-2; cdr3_aa: CASISLTGGYGYTF; cdr3_nt: TGTGCCAGCATTTCCTTAACAGGGGGCTATGGCTACACCTTC
clone_size: NA; d_call: NA; v_call: TRBV7-2; j_call: TRBJ1-5; cdr3_aa: CASSLGPHSNQPQHF; cdr3_nt: TGTGCCAGCAGCTTAGGCCCACATAGCAATCAGCCCCAGCATTTT